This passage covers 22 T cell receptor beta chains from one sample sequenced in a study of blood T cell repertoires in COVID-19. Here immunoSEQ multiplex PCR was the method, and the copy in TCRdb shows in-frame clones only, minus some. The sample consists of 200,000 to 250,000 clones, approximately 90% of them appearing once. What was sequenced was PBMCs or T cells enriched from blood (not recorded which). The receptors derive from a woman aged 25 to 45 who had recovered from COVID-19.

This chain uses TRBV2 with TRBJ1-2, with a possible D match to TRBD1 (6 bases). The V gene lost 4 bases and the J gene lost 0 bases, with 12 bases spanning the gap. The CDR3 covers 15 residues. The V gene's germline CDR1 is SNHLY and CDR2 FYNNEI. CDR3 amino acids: CASSGGQRANYGYTF. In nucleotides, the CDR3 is TGTGCCAGCAGTGGCGGACAGCGAGCTAACTATGGCTACACCTTC.

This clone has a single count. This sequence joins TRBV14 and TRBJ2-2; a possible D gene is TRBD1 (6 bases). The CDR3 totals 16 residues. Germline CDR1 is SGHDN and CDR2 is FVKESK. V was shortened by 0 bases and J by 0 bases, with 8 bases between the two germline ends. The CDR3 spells CASSQDRGSNTGELFF. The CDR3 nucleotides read TGTGCCAGCAGCCAAGACAGGGGTTCGAACACCGGGGAGCTGTTTTTT.

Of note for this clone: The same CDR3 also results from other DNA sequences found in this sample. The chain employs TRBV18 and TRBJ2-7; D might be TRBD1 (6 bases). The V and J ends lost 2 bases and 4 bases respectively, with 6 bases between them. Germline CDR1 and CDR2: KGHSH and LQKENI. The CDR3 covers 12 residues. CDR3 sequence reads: CASSPTGYEQYF. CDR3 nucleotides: TGTGCCAGCTCACCAACAGGGTACGAGCAGTACTTC.

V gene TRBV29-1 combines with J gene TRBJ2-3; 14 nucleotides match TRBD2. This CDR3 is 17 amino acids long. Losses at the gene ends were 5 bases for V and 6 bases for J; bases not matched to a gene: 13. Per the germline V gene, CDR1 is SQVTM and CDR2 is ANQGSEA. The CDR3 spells CSVFNLPGLAGVDTQYF. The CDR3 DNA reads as TGCAGCGTTTTTAACCTACCGGGACTAGCGGGGGTGGATACGCAGTATTTT.

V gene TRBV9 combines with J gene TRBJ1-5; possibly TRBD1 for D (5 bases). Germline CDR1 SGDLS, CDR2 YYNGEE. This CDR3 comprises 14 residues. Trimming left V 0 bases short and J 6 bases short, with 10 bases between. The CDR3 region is CASSVGGEGQPQHF. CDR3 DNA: TGTGCCAGCAGCGTAGGAGGGGAGGGTCAGCCCCAGCATTTT.

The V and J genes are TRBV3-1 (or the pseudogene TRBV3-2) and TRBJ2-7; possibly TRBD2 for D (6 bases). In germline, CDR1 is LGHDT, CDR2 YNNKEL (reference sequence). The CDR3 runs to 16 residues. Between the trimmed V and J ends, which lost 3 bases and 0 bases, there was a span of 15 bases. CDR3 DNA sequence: TGTGCCAGCAGCCATTTGGATAGCGGCCTCTCCTACGAGCAGTACTTC. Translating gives CASSHLDSGLSYEQYF.

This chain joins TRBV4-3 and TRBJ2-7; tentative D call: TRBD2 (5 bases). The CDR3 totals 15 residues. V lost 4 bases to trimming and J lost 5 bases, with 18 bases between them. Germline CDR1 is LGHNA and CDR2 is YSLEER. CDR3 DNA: TGCGCCAGCAGCCCCCTAGCTTACGGATGGGACGAGCAGTACTTC. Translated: CASSPLAYGWDEQYF.

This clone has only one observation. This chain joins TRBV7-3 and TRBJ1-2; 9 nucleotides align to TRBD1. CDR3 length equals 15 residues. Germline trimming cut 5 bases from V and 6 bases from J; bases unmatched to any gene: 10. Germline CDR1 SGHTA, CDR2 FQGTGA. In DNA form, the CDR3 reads TGTGCCAGCAGCCCCAAGGACAGGGGAGGGGATGGCTACACCTTC. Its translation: CASSPKDRGGDGYTF.

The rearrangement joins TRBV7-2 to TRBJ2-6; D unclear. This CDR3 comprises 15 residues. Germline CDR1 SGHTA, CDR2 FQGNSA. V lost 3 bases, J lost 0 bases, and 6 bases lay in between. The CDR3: CASSFSSSGANVLTF. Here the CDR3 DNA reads TGTGCCAGCAGCTTTTCCAGCTCTGGGGCCAACGTCCTGACTTTC.

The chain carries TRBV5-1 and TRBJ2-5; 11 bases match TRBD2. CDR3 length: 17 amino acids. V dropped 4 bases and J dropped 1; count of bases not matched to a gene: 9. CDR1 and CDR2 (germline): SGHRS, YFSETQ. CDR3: CASSHGTSGQVQETQYF. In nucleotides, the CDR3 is TGCGCCAGCAGCCATGGGACTAGCGGACAAGTCCAAGAGACCCAGTACTTC.

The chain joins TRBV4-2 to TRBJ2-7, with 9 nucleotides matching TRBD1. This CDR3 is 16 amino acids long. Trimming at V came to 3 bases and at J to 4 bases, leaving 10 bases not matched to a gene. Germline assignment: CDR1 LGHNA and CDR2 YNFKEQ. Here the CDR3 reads CASSHAGTGNKYEQYF. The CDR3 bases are TGTGCCAGCAGCCACGCCGGGACAGGGAACAAGTACGAGCAGTACTTC.

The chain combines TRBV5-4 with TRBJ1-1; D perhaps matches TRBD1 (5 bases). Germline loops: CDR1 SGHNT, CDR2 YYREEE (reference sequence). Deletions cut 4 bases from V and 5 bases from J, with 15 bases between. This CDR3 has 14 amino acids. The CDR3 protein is CASSLSYGGTEAFF. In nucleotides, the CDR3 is TGTGCCAGCAGCCTCTCGTACGGGGGAACTGAAGCTTTCTTT.

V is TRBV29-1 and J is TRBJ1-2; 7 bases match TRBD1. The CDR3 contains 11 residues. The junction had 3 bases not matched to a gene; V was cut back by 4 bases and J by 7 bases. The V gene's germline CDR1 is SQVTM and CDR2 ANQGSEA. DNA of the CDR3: TGCAGCGTTGTAGCAGGGGGTGGCTACACCTTC. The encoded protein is CSVVAGGGYTF. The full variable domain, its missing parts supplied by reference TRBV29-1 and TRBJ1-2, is SAVISQKPSRDICQRGTSLTIQCQVDSQVTMMFWYRQQPGQSLTLIATANQGSEATYESGFVIDKFPISRPNLTFSTLTVSNMSPEDSSIYLCSVVAGGGYTFGSGTRLTVV.

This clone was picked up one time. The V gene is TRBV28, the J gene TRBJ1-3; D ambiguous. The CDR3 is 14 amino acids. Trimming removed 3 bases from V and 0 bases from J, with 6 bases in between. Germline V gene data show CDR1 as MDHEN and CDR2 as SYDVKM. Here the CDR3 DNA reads TGTGCCAGCAGTTTTCCACTCTCTGGAAACACCATATATTTT. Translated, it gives CASSFPLSGNTIYF. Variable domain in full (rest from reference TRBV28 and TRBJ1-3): DVKVTQSSRYLVKRTGEKVFLECVQDMDHENMFWYRQDPGLGLRLIYFSYDVKMKEKGDIPEGYSVSREKKERFSLILESASTNQTSMYLCASSFPLSGNTIYFGEGSWLTVV.

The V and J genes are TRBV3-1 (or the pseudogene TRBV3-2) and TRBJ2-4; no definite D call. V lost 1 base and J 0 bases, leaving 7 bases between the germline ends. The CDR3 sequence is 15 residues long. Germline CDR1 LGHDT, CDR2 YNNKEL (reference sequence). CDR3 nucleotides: TGTGCCAGCAGCCAAGCTACGCTAGCCAAAAACATTCAGTACTTC. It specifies CASSQATLAKNIQYF.

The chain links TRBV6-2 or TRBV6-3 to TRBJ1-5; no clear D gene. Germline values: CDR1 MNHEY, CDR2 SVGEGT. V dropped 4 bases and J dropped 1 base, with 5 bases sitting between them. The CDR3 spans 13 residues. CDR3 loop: CASSWASNQPQHF. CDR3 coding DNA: TGTGCCAGCAGTTGGGCGAGCAATCAGCCCCAGCATTTT.

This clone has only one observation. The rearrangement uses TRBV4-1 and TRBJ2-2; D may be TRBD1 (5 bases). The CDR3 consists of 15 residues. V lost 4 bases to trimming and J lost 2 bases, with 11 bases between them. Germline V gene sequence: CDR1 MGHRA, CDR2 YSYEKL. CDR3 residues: CASSPLQGNTGELFF. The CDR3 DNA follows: TGCGCCAGCAGCCCCCTGCAGGGTAACACCGGGGAGCTGTTTTTT.

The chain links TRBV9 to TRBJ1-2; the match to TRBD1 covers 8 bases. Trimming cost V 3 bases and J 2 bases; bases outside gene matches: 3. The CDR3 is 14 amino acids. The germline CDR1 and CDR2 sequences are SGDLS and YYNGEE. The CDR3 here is CASSGRTGNYGYTF. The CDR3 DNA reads TGTGCCAGCAGCGGGCGGACAGGGAACTATGGCTACACCTTC.

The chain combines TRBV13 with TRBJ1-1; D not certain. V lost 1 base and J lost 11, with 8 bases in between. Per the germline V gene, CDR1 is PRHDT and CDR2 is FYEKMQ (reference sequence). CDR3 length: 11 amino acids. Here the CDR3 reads CASSLAGGAFF. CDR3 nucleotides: TGTGCCAGCAGCTTAGCGGGTGGGGCTTTCTTT.

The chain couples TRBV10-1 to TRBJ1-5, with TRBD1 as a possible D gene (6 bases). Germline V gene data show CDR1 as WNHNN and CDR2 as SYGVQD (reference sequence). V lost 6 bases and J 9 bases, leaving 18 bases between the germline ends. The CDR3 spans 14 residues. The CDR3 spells CASRNRAGAGPQHF. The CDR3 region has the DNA TGCGCCAGCAGGAACAGGGCGGGGGCAGGGCCCCAGCATTTT.

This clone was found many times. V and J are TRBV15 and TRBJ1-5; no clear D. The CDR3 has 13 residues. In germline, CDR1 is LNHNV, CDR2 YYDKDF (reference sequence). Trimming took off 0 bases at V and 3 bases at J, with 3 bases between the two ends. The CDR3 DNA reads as TGTGCCACCAGCAGAGATAACAATCAGCCCCAGCATTTT. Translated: CATSRDNNQPQHF.

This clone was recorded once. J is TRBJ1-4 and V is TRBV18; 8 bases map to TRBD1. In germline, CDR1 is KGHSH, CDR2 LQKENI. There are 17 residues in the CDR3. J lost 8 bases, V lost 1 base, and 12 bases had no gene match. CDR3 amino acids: CASSPLSNLGDREKLFF. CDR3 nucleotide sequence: TGTGCCAGCTCACCACTATCGAACCTTGGGGACAGGGAAAAACTGTTTTTT.